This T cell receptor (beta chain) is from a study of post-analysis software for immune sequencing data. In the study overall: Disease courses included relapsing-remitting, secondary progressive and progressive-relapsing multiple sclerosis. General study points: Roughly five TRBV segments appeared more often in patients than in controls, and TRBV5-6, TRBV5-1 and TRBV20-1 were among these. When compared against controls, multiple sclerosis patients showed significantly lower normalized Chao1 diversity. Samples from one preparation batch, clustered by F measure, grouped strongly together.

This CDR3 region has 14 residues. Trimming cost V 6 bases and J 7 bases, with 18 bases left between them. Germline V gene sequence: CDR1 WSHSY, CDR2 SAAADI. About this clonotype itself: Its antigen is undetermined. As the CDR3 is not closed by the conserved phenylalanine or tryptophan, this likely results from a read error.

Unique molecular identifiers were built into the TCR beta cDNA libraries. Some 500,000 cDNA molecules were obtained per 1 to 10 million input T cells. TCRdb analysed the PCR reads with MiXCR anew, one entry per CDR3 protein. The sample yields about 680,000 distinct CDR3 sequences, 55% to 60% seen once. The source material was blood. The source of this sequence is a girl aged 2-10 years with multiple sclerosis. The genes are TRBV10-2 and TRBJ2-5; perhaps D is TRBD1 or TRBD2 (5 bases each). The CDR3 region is CASSAGSLSRTQYV. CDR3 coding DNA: TGCGCCAGCAGCGCAGGGAGTTTGAGTAGGACCCAGTACGTC.